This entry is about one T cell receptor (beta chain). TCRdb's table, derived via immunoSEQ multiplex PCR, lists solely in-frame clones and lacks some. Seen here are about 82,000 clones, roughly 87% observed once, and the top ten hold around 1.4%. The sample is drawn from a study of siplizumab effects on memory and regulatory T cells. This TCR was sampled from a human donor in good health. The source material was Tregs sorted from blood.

The CDR3 here is CASSLLPGLGGSGEQYF. In nucleotides, the CDR3 is TGTGCCAGCAGTTTATTACCGGGACTAGGAGGTTCAGGCGAGCAGTACTTC. The chain carries TRBV27 and TRBJ2-7; 8 nucleotides match TRBD2. The ends lost 1 base at V and 6 bases at J; junction bases unmatched: 14. This CDR3 is built from 17 residues. Germline V gives CDR1 MNHEY, CDR2 SMNVEV (reference sequence).